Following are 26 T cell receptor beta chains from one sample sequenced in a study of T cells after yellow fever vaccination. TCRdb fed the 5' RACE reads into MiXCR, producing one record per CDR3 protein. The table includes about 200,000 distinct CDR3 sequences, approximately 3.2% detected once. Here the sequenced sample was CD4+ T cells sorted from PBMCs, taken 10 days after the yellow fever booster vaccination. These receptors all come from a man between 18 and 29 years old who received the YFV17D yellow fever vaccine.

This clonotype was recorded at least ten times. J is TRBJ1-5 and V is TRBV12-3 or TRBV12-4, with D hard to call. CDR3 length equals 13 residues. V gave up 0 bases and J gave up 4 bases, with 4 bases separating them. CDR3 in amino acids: CASSLAQNQPQHF. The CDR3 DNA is TGTGCCAGCAGTTTAGCCCAAAATCAGCCCCAGCATTTT.

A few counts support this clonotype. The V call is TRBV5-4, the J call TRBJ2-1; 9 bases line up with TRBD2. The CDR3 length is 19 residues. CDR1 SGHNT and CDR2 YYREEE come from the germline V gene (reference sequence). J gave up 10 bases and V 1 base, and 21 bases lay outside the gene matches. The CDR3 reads CASSLYGRGGHLTVREQFF. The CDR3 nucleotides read TGTGCCAGCAGCTTGTATGGGCGGGGGGGCCACCTAACCGTGCGGGAGCAGTTCTTC.

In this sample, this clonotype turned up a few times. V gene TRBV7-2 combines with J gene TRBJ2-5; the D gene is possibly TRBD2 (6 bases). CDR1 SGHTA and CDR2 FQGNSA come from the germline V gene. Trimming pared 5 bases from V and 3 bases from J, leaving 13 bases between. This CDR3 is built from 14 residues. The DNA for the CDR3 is TGTGCCAGCAGCGCCAACGGAGGGGAAGAGACCCAGTACTTC. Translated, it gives CASSANGGEETQYF.

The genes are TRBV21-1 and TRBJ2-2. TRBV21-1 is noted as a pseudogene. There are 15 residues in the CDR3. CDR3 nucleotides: TGTGCCAGCAGCAAAGGGAGAACGAACACCGGGGAGCTGTTTTTT. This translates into CASSKGRTNTGELFF.

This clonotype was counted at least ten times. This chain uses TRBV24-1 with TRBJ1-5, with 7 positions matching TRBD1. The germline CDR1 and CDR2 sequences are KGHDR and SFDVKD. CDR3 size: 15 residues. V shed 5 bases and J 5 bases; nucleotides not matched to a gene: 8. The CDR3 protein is CATSAATGIHQPQHF. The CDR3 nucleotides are TGTGCCACCAGTGCCGCGACAGGGATCCATCAGCCCCAGCATTTT.

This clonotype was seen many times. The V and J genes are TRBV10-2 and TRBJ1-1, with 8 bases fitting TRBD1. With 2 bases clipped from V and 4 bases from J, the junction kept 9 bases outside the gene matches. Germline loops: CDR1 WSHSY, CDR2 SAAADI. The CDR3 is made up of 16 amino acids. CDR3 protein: CASSEGGRGPGTEAFF. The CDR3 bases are TGCGCCAGCAGTGAGGGCGGCAGGGGGCCGGGCACTGAAGCTTTCTTT.

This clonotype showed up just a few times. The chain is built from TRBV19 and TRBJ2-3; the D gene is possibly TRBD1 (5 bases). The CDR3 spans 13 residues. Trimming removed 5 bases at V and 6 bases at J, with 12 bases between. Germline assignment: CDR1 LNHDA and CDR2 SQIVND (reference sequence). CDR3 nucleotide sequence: TGTGCCAGTAGTCCGACAACAGGCGATACGCAGTATTTT. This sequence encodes CASSPTTGDTQYF.

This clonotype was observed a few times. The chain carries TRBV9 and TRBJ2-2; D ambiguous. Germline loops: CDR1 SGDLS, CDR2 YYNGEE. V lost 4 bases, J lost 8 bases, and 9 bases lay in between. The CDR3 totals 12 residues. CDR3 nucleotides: TGTGCCAGCAGCCACGGTCCGGGGGAGCTGTTTTTT. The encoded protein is CASSHGPGELFF.

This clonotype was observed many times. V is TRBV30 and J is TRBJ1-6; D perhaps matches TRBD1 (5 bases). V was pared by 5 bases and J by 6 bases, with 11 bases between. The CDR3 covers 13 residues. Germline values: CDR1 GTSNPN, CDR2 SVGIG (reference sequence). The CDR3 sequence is CAWEGSPNSPLHF. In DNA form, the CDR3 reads TGTGCCTGGGAGGGGAGCCCTAATTCACCCCTCCACTTT.

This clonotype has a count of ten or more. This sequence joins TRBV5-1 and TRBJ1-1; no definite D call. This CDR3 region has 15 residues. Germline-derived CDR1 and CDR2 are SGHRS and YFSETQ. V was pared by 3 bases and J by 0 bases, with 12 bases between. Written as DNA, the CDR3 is TGCGCCAGCAGCTCCGTTGTGGGAATGAACACTGAAGCTTTCTTT. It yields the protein CASSSVVGMNTEAFF.

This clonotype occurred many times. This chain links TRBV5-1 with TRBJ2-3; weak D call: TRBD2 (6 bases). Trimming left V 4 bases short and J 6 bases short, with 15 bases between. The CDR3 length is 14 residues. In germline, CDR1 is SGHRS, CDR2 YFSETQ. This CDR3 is CASSPGVPEDTQYF. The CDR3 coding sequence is TGCGCCAGCAGCCCGGGGGTGCCCGAGGATACGCAGTATTTT. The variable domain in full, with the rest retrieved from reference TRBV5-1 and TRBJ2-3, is KAGVTQTPRYLIKTRGQQVTLSCSPISGHRSVSWYQQTPGQGLQFLFEYFSETQRNKGNFPGRFSGRQFSNSRSEMNVSTLELGDSALYLCASSPGVPEDTQYFGPGTRLTVL.

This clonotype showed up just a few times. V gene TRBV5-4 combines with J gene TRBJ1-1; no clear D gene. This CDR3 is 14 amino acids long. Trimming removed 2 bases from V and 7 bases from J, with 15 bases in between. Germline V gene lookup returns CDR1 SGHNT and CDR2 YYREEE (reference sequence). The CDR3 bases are TGTGCCAGCAGCTTTAGTCCTAACTCCCTTGAAGCTTTCTTT. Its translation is CASSFSPNSLEAFF.

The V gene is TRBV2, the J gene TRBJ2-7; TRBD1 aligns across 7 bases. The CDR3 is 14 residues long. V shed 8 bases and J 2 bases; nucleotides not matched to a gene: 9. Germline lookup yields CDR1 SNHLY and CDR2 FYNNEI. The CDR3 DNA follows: TGTGCCAGCGCTCAGACAGGGTCCCCCTACGAGCAGTACTTC. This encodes CASAQTGSPYEQYF.

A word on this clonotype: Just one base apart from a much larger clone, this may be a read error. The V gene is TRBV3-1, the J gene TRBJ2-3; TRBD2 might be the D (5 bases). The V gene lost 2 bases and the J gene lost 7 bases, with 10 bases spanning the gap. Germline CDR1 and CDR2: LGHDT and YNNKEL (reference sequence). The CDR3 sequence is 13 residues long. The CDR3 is CASSQHTGNTQYF. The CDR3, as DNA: TGTGCCAGCAGCCAACACACGGGAAATACGCAGTATTTT.

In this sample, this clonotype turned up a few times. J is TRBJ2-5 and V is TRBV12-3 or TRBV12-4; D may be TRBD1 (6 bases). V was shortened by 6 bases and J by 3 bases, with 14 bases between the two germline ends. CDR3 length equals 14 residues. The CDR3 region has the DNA TGTGCCAGCAGATCTGCAGGGGAGAAAGAGACCCAGTACTTC. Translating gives CASRSAGEKETQYF.

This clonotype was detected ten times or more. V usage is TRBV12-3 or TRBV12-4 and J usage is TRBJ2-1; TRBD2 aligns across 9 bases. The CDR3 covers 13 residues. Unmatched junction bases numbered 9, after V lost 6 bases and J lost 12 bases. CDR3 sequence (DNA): TGTGCCAGCAGGCAGGCGGGGGGGTTAGTGCAGTTCTTC. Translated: CASRQAGGLVQFF.

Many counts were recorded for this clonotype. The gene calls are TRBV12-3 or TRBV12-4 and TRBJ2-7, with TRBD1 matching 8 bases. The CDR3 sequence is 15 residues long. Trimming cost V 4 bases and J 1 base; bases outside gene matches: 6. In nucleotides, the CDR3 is TGTGCCAGCAGTTCCCAGGGGGCCGGATCCTACGAGCAGTACTTC. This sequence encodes CASSSQGAGSYEQYF.

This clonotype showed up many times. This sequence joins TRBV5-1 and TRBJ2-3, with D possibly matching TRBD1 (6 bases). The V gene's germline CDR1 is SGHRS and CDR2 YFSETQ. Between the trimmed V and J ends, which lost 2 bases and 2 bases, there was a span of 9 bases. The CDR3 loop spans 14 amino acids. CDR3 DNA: TGCGCCAGCAGCTTAGGGGGTATCACAGATACGCAGTATTTT. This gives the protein CASSLGGITDTQYF.

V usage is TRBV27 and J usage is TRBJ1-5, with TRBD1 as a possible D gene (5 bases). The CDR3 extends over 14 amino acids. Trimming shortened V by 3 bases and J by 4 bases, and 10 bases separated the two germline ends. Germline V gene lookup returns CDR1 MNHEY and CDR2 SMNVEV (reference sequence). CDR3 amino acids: CASSFSGPNQPQHF. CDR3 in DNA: TGTGCCAGCAGTTTTTCGGGGCCGAATCAGCCCCAGCATTTT.

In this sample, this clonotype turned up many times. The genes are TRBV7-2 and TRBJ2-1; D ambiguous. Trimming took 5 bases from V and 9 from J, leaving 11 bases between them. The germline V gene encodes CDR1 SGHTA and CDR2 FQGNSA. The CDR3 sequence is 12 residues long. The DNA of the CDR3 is TGTGCCAGCAGCCCACCCCCCGCTGAGCAGTTCTTC. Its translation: CASSPPPAEQFF.

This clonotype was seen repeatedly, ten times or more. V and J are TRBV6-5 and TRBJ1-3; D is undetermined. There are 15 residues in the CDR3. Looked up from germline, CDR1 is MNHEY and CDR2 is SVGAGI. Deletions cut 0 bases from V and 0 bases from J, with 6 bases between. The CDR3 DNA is TGTGCCAGCAGTTACTCGATTTCCTCTGGAAACACCATATATTTT. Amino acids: CASSYSISSGNTIYF.

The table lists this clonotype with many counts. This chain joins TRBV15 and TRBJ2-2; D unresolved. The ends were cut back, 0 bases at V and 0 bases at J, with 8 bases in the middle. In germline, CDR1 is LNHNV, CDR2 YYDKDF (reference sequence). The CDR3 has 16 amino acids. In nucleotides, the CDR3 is TGTGCCACCAGCAGAGACAAGTCCGCGAACACCGGGGAGCTGTTTTTT. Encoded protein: CATSRDKSANTGELFF.

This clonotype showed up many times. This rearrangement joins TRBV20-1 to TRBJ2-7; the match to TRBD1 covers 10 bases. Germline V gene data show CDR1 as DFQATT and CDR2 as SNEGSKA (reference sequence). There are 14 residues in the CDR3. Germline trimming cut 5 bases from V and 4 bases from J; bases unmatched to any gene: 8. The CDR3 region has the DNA TGCAGTGCTGAAGAACCGGGACAGGGGTACGAGCAGTACTTC. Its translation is CSAEEPGQGYEQYF.

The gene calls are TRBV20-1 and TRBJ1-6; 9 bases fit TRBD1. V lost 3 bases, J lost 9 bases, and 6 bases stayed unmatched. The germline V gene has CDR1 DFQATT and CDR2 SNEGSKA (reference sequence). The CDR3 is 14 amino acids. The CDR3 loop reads CSASPGQGASPLHF. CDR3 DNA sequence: TGCAGTGCTAGCCCGGGACAGGGCGCTTCACCCCTCCACTTT.

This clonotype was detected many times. Here the CDR3 DNA reads TGTGCCAGCAGTTTCAACCGGGAGCAGTTCTTC. Its protein is CASSFNREQFF. V usage is TRBV28 and J usage is TRBJ2-1, with no clear D. From germline, CDR1 is MDHEN and CDR2 SYDVKM. The CDR3 length is 11 residues. V lost 3 bases and J lost 10, with 7 bases in between.

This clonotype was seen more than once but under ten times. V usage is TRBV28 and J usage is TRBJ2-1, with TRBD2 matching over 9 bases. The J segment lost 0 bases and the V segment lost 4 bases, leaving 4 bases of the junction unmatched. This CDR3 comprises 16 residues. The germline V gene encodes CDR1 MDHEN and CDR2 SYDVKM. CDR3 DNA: TGTGCCAGCAGTTATAGCGGGGGTAACTCCTACAATGAGCAGTTCTTC. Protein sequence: CASSYSGGNSYNEQFF.